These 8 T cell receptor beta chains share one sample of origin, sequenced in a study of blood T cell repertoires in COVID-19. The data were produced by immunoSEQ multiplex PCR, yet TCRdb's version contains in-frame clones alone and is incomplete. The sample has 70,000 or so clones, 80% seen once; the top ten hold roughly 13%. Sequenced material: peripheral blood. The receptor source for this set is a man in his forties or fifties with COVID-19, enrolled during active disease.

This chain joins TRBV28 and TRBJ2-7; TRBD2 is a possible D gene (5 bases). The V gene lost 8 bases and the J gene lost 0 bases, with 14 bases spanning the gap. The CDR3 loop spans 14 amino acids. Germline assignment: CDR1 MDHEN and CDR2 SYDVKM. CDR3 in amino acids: CASLKRSGSYEQYF. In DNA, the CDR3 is TGTGCCAGCCTTAAACGCAGCGGCTCCTACGAGCAGTACTTC.

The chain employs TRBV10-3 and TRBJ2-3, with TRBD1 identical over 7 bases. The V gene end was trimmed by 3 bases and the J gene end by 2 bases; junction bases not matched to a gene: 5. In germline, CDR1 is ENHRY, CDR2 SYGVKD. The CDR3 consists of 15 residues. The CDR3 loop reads CAISDPTGPTDTQYF. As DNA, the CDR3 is TGTGCCATCAGTGATCCGACAGGGCCCACAGATACGCAGTATTTT.

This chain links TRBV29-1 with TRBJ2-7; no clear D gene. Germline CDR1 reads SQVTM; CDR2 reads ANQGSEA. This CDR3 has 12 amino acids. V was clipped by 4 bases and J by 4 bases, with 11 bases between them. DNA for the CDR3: TGCAGCGTTGCTCACACATCGTACGAGCAGTACTTC. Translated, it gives CSVAHTSYEQYF.

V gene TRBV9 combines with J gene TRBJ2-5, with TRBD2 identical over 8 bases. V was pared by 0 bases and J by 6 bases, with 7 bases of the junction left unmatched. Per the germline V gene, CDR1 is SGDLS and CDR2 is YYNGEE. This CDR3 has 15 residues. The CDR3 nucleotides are TGTGCCAGCAGCGTAGATAGCGGGGTCATGAAGACCCAGTACTTC. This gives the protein CASSVDSGVMKTQYF.

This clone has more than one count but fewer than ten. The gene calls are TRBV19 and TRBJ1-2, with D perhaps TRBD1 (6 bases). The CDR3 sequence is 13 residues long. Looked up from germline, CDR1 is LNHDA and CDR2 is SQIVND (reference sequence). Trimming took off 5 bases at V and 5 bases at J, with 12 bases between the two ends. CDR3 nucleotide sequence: TGTGCCAGTAGTTCGAGGGACATTTATGGCTACACCTTC. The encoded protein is CASSSRDIYGYTF.

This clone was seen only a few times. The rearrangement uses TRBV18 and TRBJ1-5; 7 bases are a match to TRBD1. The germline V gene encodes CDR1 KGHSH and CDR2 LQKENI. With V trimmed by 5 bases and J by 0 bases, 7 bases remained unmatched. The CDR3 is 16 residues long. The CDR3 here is CASSRRQGNSNQPQHF. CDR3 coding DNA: TGTGCCAGCTCAAGAAGACAGGGAAATAGCAATCAGCCCCAGCATTTT.

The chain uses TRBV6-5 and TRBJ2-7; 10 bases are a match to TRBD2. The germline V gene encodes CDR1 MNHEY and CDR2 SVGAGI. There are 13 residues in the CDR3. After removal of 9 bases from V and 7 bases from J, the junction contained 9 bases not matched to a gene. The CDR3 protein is CASHSGRAREQYF. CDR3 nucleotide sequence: TGTGCCAGTCACAGCGGGAGGGCTCGGGAGCAGTACTTC.

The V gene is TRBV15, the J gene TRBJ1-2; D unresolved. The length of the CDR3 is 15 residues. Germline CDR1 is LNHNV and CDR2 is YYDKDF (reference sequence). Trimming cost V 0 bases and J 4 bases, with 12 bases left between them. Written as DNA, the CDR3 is TGTGCCACCAGCAGAGATCAGCGGGCGTCCTATGGCTACACCTTC. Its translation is CATSRDQRASYGYTF.